This T cell receptor beta chain was identified during a study of CD4 T cells in relation to SARS-CoV-2 and coronaviruses. The unexposed donors gave CD4+ T cells in about 2011-2018, prior to COVID-19. The cells were cultured for about ten days before CD4+ T cells were isolated. About this clone: Antigen unknown.

Some clones are missing from TCRdb's copy, which holds only in-frame ones; the method was immunoSEQ multiplex PCR. This table holds some 29,000 clones, over 60% found once. The receptor's source is a human donor in good health. Material: CD4+ T cells from PBMCs, cultured in vitro.

This chain's CDR3 is CASRDERADTGRAQFF. DNA for the CDR3: TGTGCCAGCAGGGATGAGCGGGCAGATACGGGTCGGGCGCAGTTCTTC. The chain links TRBV3-1 (or the pseudogene TRBV3-2) to TRBJ2-1; possibly TRBD2 for D (6 bases). The CDR3 runs 16 residues. V was pared by 6 bases and J by 12 bases, with 27 bases between. Germline CDR1 LGHDT, CDR2 YNNKEL (reference sequence).